This T cell receptor beta chain was recorded in a study of blood T cell repertoires in COVID-19 (dated by TCRdb to 2018 to 2020). Background for the entire study: Samples from collaborators originated in the United States, Italy and Spain and spanned both the acute and convalescent phases of COVID-19. A freely available public database, intended as a resource for researchers studying the immune response to SARS-CoV-2, is where the repertoires were released. Samples came from the ongoing ImmuneRACE study (first 160 participants) plus 1,254 subjects from 6 global collaborators. Where available, HLA class I and class II types were taken from metadata supplied by the sample provider and were not determined by assay-based typing. The sample metadata nearly always contained a de-identified subject ID, COVID-19 status, age in years and sex. The dataset comprised deeply sampled blood TCRbeta repertoires from subjects exposed to, actively infected with, or recovered from COVID-19. The material from the prospective study consisted of cDNA or gDNA derived from T cells, B-cell-depleted T cells, or PBMCs. The paper's findings and limits, for the study overall: Clinical and demographic metadata were provided uncurated, with the amount varying by source and participant.

Inclusive of the bounding cysteine and phenylalanine, the CDR3 is 16 residues long. The DNA shown is the 48-base CDR3, in frame from base 1. V loses 4 bases of germline sequence and J loses 6 bases, and the interval between the two ends is 19 bases. Based on the germline V gene, the CDR1 and CDR2 sequences are MDHEN and SYDVKM. TCRbeta CDR3 regions were amplified from genomic DNA by means of the immunoSEQ Assay, a bias-controlled multiplex PCR. As for the original processing: The number of nucleated cells in each sample was estimated from the amplification of reference gene primers within the assay. Sequence reads were collapsed and filtered to measure the absolute abundance of every unique TCRbeta CDR3 rearrangement. For each sample, productive Simpson clonality was calculated as the square root of Simpson's diversity index over productive rearrangements. TCRdb carries this immuneACCESS record with in-frame sequences only. Its versions omit some clonotypes, under half of them owing to an unresolved V gene in the studies checked, with the rest unexplained. V and J calls and clone size are copied from that table; D and trimming were computed from the DNA. Here the sample has approximately 280,000 clones; around nine tenths occur a single time. The ten top clones hold under 15% of the sample.

Remarks on this clone: Its recognized antigen is unknown. Qualities for individual bases were not recorded, and no much larger clone is one base off.

The collaborating institutions used their own protocols to collect whole blood in K2EDTA tubes. For TCRbeta analysis, collaborators shipped samples in one of three forms: frozen whole blood, isolated PBMCs, or DNA extracted from either of those sample types. The rearrangement combines TRBV28 with TRBJ2-1; TRBD2 is possibly the D segment (6 matching bases). Specimen: peripheral blood. The receptor was derived from a woman between 55 and 75 years old with acute or convalescent COVID-19. The CDR3 has the sequence CASSWGLPWGGNEQFF. The DNA sequence follows: TGTGCCAGCAGTTGGGGACTGCCTTGGGGCGGCAATGAGCAGTTCTTC.